This is a list of T cell receptor beta chains from one sample in a study of naive and memory T cell subsets. MiXCR was run by TCRdb on the 5' RACE reads, yielding one entry per CDR3 protein. The sample yields approximately 52,000 distinct CDR3 sequences, about 4.4% seen once. These receptors were collected from a female donor in good health. CDR3s include the opening cysteine and the closing phenylalanine or tryptophan.

CDR3aa	v_gene	j_gene
CASSDRGGARTEAFF	TRBV6-5	TRBJ1-1
CASNPGPKETQYF	TRBV7-9	TRBJ2-5
CASSIVAFGEKLFF	TRBV19	TRBJ1-4
CASSWGYEQYF	TRBV5-6	TRBJ2-7
CASSTGSRNTIYF	TRBV6-5	TRBJ1-3
CASSRTGSIDTQYF	TRBV10-1	TRBJ2-3
CASSENEQFF	TRBV2	TRBJ2-1
CASSQDFSGERSPLHF	TRBV4-3	TRBJ1-6
CASSLGQGAFDTQYF	TRBV28	TRBJ2-3
CASSTGEMVTGNTIYF	TRBV6-5	TRBJ1-3
CASSYRSVGTDTQYF	TRBV6-5	TRBJ2-3
CSVLTGTNQPQHF	TRBV29-1	TRBJ1-5
CASSSGTSGSNIQYF	TRBV5-5	TRBJ2-4
CSVNQGETQYF	TRBV29-1	TRBJ2-5
CASSFSGRYPYNEQFF	TRBV7-9	TRBJ2-1
CASSPLRGVQPQHF	TRBV28	TRBJ1-5
CASSLVAPRSTDTQYF	TRBV7-6	TRBJ2-3
CASSQDPPDATGGYGYTF	TRBV4-2	TRBJ1-2
CAISEPAGGPGTQYF	TRBV10-3	TRBJ2-5
CASSLVGPSSYEQYF	TRBV7-2	TRBJ2-7
CASSSAPSVDNEQFF	TRBV7-3	TRBJ2-1
CASSEGQIEQFF	TRBV25-1	TRBJ2-1
CSGFGERHEQYF	TRBV29-1	TRBJ2-7
CSVADRPFNPLGQYF	TRBV29-1	TRBJ2-7
CASRTAGDEQFF	TRBV5-6	TRBJ2-1
CASSFGTSGTDTQYF	TRBV6-6	TRBJ2-3
CASSSGGLQETQYF	TRBV5-4	TRBJ2-5
CASSSRQGAVNEQFF	TRBV6-6	TRBJ2-1
CASRGGRQPGDYGYTF	TRBV28	TRBJ1-2
CASSPSQAHQPQHF	TRBV18	TRBJ1-5
CSSAGLAYNEQFF	TRBV29-1	TRBJ2-1
CASRAEGGQPQHF	TRBV2	TRBJ1-5
CASQRSDTDTQYF	TRBV10-1	TRBJ2-3
CASSSFAGTGNYGYTF	TRBV12-3/TRBV12-4	TRBJ1-2
CSVVRGTEAFF	TRBV29-1	TRBJ1-1
CASGTVSHEQFF	TRBV5-1	TRBJ2-1
CASSLTRQRNEKLFF	TRBV7-8	TRBJ1-4
CASRTGISNQPQHF	TRBV27	TRBJ1-5
CSVAKGGDQPQHF	TRBV29-1	TRBJ1-5
CAISVGSGEQYF	TRBV10-3	TRBJ2-7
CASSEGDSYNEQFF	TRBV6-4	TRBJ2-1
CASSSDMSQPQHF	TRBV7-2	TRBJ1-5
CSVEGLEGDRGSYGYTF	TRBV29-1	TRBJ1-2
CASRSVSAVLYEQYF	TRBV28	TRBJ2-7
CASSQGKGTRLADNEQFF	TRBV4-1	TRBJ2-1
CASRNWGQVTDTQYF	TRBV12-3/TRBV12-4	TRBJ2-3
CASSLLAAGEQFF	TRBV5-4	TRBJ2-1
CASRSLAGGVHEQFF	TRBV3-1	TRBJ2-1
CASSLGTVLTSSGNTIYF	TRBV7-6	TRBJ1-3
CASKQGSATGELFF	TRBV5-1	TRBJ2-2
CASSQDLGLVSTGELFF	TRBV4-3	TRBJ2-2
CASSLVRAAGNTIYF	TRBV7-2	TRBJ1-3
CASSFTQDSYNEQFF	TRBV5-1	TRBJ2-1
CASSPRDPDRGRGYTF	TRBV7-8	TRBJ1-2
CASSQDPGFRYNEQFF	TRBV4-1	TRBJ2-1
CASSYGETDAYEQYF	TRBV6-6	TRBJ2-7